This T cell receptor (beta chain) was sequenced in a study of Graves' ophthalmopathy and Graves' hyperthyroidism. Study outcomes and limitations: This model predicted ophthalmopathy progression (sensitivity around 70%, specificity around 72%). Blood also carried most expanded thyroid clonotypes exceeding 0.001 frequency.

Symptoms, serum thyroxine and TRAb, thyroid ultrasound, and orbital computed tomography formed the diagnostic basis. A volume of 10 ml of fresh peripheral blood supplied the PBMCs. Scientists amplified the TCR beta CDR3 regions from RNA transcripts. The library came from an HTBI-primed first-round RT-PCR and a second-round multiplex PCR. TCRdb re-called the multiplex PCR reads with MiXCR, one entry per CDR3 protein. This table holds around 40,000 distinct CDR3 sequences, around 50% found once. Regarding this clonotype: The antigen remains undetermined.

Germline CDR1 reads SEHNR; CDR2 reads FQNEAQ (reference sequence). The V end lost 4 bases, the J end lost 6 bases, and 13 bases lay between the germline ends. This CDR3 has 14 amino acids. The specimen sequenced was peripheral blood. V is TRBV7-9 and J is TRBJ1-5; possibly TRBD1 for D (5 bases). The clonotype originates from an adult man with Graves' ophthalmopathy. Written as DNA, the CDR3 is TGTGCCAGCAGCTCTACTGGCGGGGGTCAGCCCCAGCATTTT. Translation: CASSSTGGGQPQHF.